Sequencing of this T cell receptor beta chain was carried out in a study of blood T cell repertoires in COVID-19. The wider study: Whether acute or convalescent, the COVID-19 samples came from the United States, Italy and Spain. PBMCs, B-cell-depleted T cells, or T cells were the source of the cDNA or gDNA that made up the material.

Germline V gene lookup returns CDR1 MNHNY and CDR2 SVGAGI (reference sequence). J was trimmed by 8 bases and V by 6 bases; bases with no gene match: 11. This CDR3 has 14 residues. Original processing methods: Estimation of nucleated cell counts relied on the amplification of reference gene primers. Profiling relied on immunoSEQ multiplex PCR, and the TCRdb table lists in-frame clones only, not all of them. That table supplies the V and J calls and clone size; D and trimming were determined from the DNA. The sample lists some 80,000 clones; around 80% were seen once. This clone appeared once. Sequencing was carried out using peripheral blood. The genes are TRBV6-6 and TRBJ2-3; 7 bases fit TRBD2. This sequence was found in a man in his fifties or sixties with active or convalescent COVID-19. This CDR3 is CASRDGTSVGTQYF. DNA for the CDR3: TGTGCCAGCAGAGACGGAACTAGCGTCGGTACGCAGTATTTT.